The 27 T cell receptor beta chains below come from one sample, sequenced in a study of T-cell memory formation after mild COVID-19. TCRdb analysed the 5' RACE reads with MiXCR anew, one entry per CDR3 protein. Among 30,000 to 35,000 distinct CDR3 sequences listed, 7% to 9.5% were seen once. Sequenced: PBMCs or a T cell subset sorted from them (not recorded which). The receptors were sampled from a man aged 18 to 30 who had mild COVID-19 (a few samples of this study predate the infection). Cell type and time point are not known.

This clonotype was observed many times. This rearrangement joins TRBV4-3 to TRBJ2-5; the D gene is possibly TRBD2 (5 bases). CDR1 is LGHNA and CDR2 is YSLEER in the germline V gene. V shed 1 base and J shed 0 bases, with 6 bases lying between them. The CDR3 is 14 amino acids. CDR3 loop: CASSQGTYQETQYF. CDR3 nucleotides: TGCGCCAGCAGCCAAGGGACTTACCAAGAGACCCAGTACTTC.

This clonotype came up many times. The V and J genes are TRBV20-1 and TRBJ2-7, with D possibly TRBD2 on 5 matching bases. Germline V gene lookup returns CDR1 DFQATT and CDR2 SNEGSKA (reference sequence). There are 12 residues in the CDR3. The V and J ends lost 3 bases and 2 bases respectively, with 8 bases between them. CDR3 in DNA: TGCAGTGCTAGGGTCGGGACCTACGAGCAGTACGTC. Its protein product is CSARVGTYEQYV.

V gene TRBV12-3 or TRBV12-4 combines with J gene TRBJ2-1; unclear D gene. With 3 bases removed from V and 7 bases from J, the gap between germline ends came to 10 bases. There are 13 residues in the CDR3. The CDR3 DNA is TGTGCCAGCAGTTTGTCGACCGATAATGAGCAGTTCTTC. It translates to CASSLSTDNEQFF.

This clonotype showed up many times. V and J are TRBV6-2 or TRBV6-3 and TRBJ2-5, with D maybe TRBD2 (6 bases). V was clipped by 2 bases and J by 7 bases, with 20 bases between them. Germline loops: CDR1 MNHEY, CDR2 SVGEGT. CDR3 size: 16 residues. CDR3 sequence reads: CASSYPTGSAVGTQYF. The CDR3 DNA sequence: TGTGCCAGCAGTTACCCAACCGGGAGCGCAGTGGGGACCCAGTACTTC.

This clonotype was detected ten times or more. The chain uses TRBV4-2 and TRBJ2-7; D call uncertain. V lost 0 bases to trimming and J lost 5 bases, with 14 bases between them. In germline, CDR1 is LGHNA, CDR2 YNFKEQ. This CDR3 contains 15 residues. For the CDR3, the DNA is TGTGCCAGCAGCCAAGACTGGATGGGCGTGAACGAGCAGTACTTC. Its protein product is CASSQDWMGVNEQYF.

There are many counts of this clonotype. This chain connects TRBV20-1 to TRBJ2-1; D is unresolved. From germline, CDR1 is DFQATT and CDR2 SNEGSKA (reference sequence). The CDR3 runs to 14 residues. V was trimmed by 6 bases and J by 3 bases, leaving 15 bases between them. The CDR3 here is CSASSTFDYNEQFF. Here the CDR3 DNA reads TGCAGTGCCTCGTCGACTTTCGACTACAATGAGCAGTTCTTC.

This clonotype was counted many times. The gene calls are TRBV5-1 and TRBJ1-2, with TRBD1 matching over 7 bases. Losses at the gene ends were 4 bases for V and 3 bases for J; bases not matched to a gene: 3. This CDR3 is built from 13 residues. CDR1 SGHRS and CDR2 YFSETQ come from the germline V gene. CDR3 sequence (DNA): TGCGCCAGCAGCCGGGACAGAGACTATGGCTACACCTTC. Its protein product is CASSRDRDYGYTF.

The DNA of the CDR3 is TGTGCCAGCAGCCCCACCGGGACTAGCGGGGGGGCCTACGGGGAGCTGTTTTTT. This encodes CASSPTGTSGGAYGELFF. V gene TRBV7-2 combines with J gene TRBJ2-2, with 16 bases matching TRBD2. The CDR3 has 18 residues. V lost 5 bases to trimming and J lost 7 bases; unmatched junction nucleotides: 10. Germline assignment: CDR1 SGHTA and CDR2 FQGNSA.

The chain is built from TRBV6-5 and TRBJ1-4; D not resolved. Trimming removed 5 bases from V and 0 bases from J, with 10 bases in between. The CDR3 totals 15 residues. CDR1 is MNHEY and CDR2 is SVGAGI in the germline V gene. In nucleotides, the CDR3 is TGTGCCAGCAGTGCAAGGGATGCAACTAATGAAAAACTGTTTTTT. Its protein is CASSARDATNEKLFF.

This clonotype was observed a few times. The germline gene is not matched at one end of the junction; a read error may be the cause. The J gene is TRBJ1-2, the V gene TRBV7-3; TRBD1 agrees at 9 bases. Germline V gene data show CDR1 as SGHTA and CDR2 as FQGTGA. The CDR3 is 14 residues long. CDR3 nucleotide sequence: TGTGCCAGCAGCCTAACGGACAGGGGCTATGGCTACACCTTC. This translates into CASSLTDRGYGYTF. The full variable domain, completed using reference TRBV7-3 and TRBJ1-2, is GAGVSQTPSNKVTEKGKYVELRCDPISGHTALYWYRQSLGQGPEFLIYFQGTGAADDSGLPNDRFFAVRPEGSVSTLKIQRTERGDSAVYLCASSLTDRGYGYTFGSGTRLTVV.

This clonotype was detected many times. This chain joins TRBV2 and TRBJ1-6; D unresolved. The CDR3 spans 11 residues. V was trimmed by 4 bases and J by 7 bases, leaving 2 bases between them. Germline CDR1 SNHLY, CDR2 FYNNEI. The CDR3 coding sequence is TGTGCCAGCAGTGGCAATTCACCCCTCCACTTT. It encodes CASSGNSPLHF.

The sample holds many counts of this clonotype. CDR3 sequence: CASWGGLALTGELFF. The DNA for the CDR3 is TGTGCCAGCTGGGGGGGACTAGCGCTCACCGGGGAGCTGTTTTTT. J is TRBJ2-2 and V is TRBV11-2; 10 bases fit TRBD2. The V gene end was trimmed by 8 bases and the J gene end by 4 bases; junction bases not matched to a gene: 7. The CDR3 spans 15 residues. Germline CDR1 SGHAT, CDR2 FQNNGV.

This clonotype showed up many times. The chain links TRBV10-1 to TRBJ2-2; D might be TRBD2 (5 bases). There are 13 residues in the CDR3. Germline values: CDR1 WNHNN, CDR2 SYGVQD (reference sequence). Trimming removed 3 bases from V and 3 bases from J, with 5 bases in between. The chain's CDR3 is CASSDGDTGELFF. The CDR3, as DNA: TGCGCCAGCAGTGACGGGGACACCGGGGAGCTGTTTTTT.

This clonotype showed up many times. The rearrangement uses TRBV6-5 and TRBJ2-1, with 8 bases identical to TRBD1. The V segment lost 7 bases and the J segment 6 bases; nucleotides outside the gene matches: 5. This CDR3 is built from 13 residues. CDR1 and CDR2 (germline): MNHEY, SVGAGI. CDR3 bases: TGTGCCAGCAATGGACAGGGAGGCAATGAGCAGTTCTTC. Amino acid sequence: CASNGQGGNEQFF.

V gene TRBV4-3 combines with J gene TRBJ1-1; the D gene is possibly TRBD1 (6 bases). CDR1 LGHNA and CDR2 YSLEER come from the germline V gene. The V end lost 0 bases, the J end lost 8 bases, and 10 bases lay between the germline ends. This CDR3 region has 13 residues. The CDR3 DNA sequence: TGCGCCAGCAGCCAAGATCGGGACATCGAAGCTTTCTTT. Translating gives CASSQDRDIEAFF.

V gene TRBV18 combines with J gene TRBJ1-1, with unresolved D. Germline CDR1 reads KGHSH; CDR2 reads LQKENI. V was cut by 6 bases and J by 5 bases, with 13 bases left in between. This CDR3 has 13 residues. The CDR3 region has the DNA TGTGCCAGCTCCCCCATTGAAGGGACTGAAGCTTTCTTT. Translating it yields CASSPIEGTEAFF.

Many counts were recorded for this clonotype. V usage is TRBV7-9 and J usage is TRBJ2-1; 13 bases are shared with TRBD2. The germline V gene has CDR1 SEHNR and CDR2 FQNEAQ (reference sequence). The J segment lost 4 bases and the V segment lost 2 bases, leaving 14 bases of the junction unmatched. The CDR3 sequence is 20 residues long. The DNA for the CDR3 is TGTGCCAGCAGCTTAAGGGTCGGGACTAGCGGGGAAAGAAGATACAATGAGCAGTTCTTC. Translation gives CASSLRVGTSGERRYNEQFF.

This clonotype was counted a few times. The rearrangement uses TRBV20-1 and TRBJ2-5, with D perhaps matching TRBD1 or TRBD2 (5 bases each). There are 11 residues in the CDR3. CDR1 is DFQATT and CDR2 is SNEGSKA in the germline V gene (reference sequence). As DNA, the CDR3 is TGCAGCGCCATCTGGGGGGAGACCCAGTACTTC. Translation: CSAIWGETQYF.

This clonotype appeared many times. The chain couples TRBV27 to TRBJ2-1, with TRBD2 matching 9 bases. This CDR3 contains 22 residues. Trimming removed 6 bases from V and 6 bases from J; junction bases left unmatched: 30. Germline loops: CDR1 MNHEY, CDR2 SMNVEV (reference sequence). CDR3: CASRGTGAVFQRGALVGNEQFF. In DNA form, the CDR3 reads TGTGCCAGCAGGGGTACGGGGGCGGTTTTCCAGCGGGGGGCCCTTGTAGGCAATGAGCAGTTCTTC.

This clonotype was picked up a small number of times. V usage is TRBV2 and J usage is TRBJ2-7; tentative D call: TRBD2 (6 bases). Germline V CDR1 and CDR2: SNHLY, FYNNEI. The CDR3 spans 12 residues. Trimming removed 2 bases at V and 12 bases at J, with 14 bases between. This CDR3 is CASSERSGTGYV. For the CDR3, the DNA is TGTGCCAGCAGTGAACGCTCCGGGACTGGGTACGTC.

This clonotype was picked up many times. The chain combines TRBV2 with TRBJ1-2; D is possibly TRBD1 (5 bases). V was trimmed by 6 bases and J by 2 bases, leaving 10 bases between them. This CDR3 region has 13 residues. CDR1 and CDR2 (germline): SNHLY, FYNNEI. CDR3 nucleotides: TGTGCCAGCAGGGGGGAAGGGAACTATGGCTACACCTTC. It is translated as CASRGEGNYGYTF.

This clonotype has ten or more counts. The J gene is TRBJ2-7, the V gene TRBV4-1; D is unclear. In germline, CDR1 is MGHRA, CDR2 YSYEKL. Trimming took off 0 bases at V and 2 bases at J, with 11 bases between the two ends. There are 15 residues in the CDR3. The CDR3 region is CASSQDPTSTYEQYV. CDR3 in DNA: TGCGCCAGCAGCCAAGATCCTACGTCGACCTACGAGCAGTACGTC.

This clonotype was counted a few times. The CDR3: CASSYSGTSGGETQYF. CDR3 DNA: TGTGCCAGCAGTTACTCCGGGACTAGCGGGGGAGAGACCCAGTACTTC. The chain is built from TRBV6-5 and TRBJ2-5; 14 bases fit TRBD2. The CDR3 contains 16 residues. The germline V gene has CDR1 MNHEY and CDR2 SVGAGI. The V and J ends lost 0 bases and 4 bases, in that order; junction bases with no gene match: 1.

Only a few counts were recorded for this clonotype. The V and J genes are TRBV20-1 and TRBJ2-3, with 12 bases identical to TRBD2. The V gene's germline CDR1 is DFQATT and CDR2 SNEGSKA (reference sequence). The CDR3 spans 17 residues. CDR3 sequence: CSALSSGGAGSTDTQYF. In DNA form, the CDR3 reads TGCAGCGCCCTCTCTAGCGGGGGGGCGGGTAGCACAGATACGCAGTATTTT.

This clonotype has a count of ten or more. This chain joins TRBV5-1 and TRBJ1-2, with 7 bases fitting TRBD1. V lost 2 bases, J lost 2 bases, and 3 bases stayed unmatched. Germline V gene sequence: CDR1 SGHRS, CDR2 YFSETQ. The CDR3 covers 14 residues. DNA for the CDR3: TGCGCCAGCAGCTTCCGGGACAGCAACTATGGCTACACCTTC. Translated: CASSFRDSNYGYTF. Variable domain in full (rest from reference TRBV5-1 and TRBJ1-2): KAGVTQTPRYLIKTRGQQVTLSCSPISGHRSVSWYQQTPGQGLQFLFEYFSETQRNKGNFPGRFSGRQFSNSRSEMNVSTLELGDSALYLCASSFRDSNYGYTFGSGTRLTVV.

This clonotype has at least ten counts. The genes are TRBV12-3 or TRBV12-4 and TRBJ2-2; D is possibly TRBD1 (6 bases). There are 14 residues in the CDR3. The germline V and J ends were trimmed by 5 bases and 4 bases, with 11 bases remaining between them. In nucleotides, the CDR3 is TGTGCCAGCAGTAACAGGGACGGCACCGGGGAGCTGTTTTTT. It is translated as CASSNRDGTGELFF.

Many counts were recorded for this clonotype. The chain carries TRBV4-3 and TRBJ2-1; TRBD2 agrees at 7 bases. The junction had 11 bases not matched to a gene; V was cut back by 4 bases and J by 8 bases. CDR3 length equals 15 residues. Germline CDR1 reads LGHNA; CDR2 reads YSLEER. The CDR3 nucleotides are TGCGCCAGCAGCCCGGGGGGACCCGAGCCCCATGAGCAGTTCTTC. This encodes CASSPGGPEPHEQFF.